Shown below are 16 T cell receptor beta chains from a single sample sequenced in a study of cytomegalovirus exposure and HLA in healthy donors. Primers for the PCR totalled 60 Vbeta and 13 Jbeta. TCRdb's copy holds only in-frame clones and misses some; the assay was immunoSEQ multiplex PCR. The repertoire holds under 150,000 clones, roughly 79% seen once, with about 0.91% in the top ten. The sample comprised PBMCs. The receptors here all came from a man between 18 and 29 years old in good health and CMV-seronegative.

This clone was counted once. This rearrangement joins TRBV7-8 to TRBJ2-3; possible D gene TRBD2, 5 bases. This CDR3 is built from 14 residues. Germline V gene sequence: CDR1 SGHVS, CDR2 FQNEAQ. Deletions cut 4 bases from V and 3 bases from J, with 11 bases between. The CDR3 nucleotides read TGTGCCAGCAGCTACCGCCCGGGAACAGATACGCAGTATTTT. Protein product: CASSYRPGTDTQYF.

This sequence joins TRBV6-5 and TRBJ2-7; the match to TRBD2 covers 9 bases. The trim removed 6 bases at V and 2 bases at J, leaving 8 bases unmatched. This CDR3 has 15 residues. Germline V lookup: CDR1 MNHEY, CDR2 SVGAGI. CDR3 sequence reads: CASRQGLAGTYEQYF. CDR3 bases: TGTGCCAGCAGACAAGGTCTAGCGGGGACCTACGAGCAGTACTTC.

This chain joins TRBV27 and TRBJ1-2; 7 bases align to TRBD1. CDR3 size: 13 residues. The V gene's germline CDR1 is MNHEY and CDR2 SMNVEV (reference sequence). V shed 3 bases, J shed 4 bases, and the junction held 2 bases outside the gene matches. CDR3 in amino acids: CASSFGDSYGYTF. The CDR3 nucleotides read TGTGCCAGCAGTTTCGGGGACAGCTATGGCTACACCTTC.

V gene TRBV4-1 combines with J gene TRBJ1-3; tentatively, D is TRBD1 (5 bases). The CDR3 sequence is 17 residues long. CDR1 is MGHRA and CDR2 is YSYEKL in the germline V gene. With 0 bases removed from V and 0 bases from J, the gap between germline ends came to 12 bases. The CDR3 region is CASSQDWRGYSGNTIYF. The CDR3 region has the DNA TGCGCCAGCAGCCAAGATTGGAGGGGCTACTCTGGAAACACCATATATTTT.

The chain links TRBV7-3 to TRBJ2-1; TRBD2 matches at 10 bases. The CDR3 is made up of 14 amino acids. Per germline, CDR1 SGHTA and CDR2 FQGTGA. V was clipped by 4 bases and J by 7 bases; unmatched bases: 4. DNA for the CDR3: TGTGCCAGCAGCTCCAGCGGGGGGGAAAATGAGCAGTTCTTC. This sequence encodes CASSSSGGENEQFF.

The chain combines TRBV5-1 with TRBJ2-7; the match to TRBD2 covers 12 bases. This CDR3 is 15 amino acids long. Germline CDR1 SGHRS, CDR2 YFSETQ. Losses at the gene ends were 3 bases for V and 0 bases for J; bases not matched to a gene: 1. As DNA, the CDR3 is TGCGCCAGCAGCTGGACTAGCGGGATCTCCTACGAGCAGTACTTC. It encodes CASSWTSGISYEQYF.

The chain has TRBV25-1 and TRBJ1-2; D not resolved. The V and J ends lost 2 bases and 8 bases respectively, with 12 bases between them. The CDR3 spans 13 residues. The germline V gene encodes CDR1 MGHDK and CDR2 SYGVNS. CDR3 sequence reads: CASSEGREGGYTF. Here the CDR3 DNA reads TGTGCCAGCAGTGAAGGGAGGGAGGGCGGCTACACCTTC.

The chain combines TRBV6-1 with TRBJ2-7; 10 bases match TRBD1. In germline, CDR1 is MNHNS, CDR2 SASEGT. The ends lost 2 bases at V and 6 bases at J; junction bases unmatched: 7. This CDR3 region has 15 residues. The CDR3 bases are TGTGCCAGCAGTGAATGGACAGGGGGGCCTGCCGAGCAGTACTTC. It specifies CASSEWTGGPAEQYF.

Notes on this clone: Germline and junction disagree at one end, which may indicate a read error. The chain links TRBV7-9 to TRBJ2-5, with TRBD1 as a possible D gene (6 bases). This CDR3 region has 16 residues. Germline loops: CDR1 SEHNR, CDR2 FQNEAQ (reference sequence). Here the CDR3 DNA reads TGTTCCAGCAGCCGTCATGGGGGCCTAACCCAAGAGACCCAGTACTTC. It specifies CSSSRHGGLTQETQYF.

This clone has only a few counts. The rearrangement joins TRBV11-2 to TRBJ2-7; no clear D. The CDR3 length is 13 residues. The ends were cut back, 5 bases at V and 5 bases at J, with 13 bases in the middle. Looked up from germline, CDR1 is SGHAT and CDR2 is FQNNGV. CDR3 bases: TGTGCCAGCAGCGCCAGGTTCTTCGACGAGCAGTACTTC. Encoded protein: CASSARFFDEQYF.

V and J are TRBV4-3 and TRBJ2-7; D is possibly TRBD1 (5 bases). Per germline, CDR1 LGHNA and CDR2 YSLEER. The CDR3 contains 17 residues. V lost 1 base and J lost 4, with 20 bases in between. The CDR3 sequence: CASSQVARQSKLYEQYF. The CDR3 DNA sequence: TGCGCCAGCAGCCAAGTGGCCCGACAGTCGAAGCTTTACGAGCAGTACTTC.

This clone was recorded once. CDR3 amino acids: CASSEGGGATEAFF. The CDR3 DNA follows: TGTGCCAGCAGTGAAGGGGGGGGAGCCACTGAAGCTTTCTTT. The chain has TRBV2 and TRBJ1-1; a possible D gene is TRBD1 (5 bases). CDR3 size: 14 residues. The V gene's germline CDR1 is SNHLY and CDR2 FYNNEI. Trimming left V 1 base short and J 4 bases short, with 10 bases between.

The chain uses TRBV5-4 and TRBJ2-1, with TRBD2 identical over 7 bases. From germline, CDR1 is SGHNT and CDR2 YYREEE (reference sequence). V dropped 4 bases and J dropped 1; count of bases not matched to a gene: 8. CDR3 length equals 16 residues. For the CDR3, the DNA is TGTGCCAGCAGCCCGTTTAATAGCGGGTCCTACAATGAGCAGTTCTTC. Encoded protein: CASSPFNSGSYNEQFF.

The V and J genes are TRBV9 and TRBJ1-2; D is ambiguous. V lost 0 bases and J lost 2, with 5 bases in between. The CDR3 runs 13 residues. CDR1 is SGDLS, CDR2 YYNGEE, per germline. The CDR3 DNA reads TGTGCCAGCAGCGTAGCCCAGAACTATGGCTACACCTTC. Protein product: CASSVAQNYGYTF.

The genes are TRBV30 and TRBJ1-5; D may be TRBD1 (5 bases). Trimming took 2 bases from V and 9 from J, leaving 14 bases between them. The germline V gene encodes CDR1 GTSNPN and CDR2 SVGIG (reference sequence). CDR3 size: 13 residues. CDR3 amino acids: CAWSSRGRGPQHF. The CDR3 coding sequence is TGTGCCTGGAGTTCAAGGGGCCGAGGGCCCCAGCATTTT.

This chain uses TRBV7-9 with TRBJ2-7; the match to TRBD1 covers 7 bases. CDR1 is SEHNR, CDR2 FQNEAQ, per germline (reference sequence). Trimming removed 5 bases from V and 4 bases from J; junction bases left unmatched: 14. This CDR3 has 16 amino acids. The CDR3 loop is CASSPLGTVREYEQYF. The CDR3 DNA is TGTGCCAGCAGCCCCTTAGGGACAGTCAGGGAGTACGAGCAGTACTTC.